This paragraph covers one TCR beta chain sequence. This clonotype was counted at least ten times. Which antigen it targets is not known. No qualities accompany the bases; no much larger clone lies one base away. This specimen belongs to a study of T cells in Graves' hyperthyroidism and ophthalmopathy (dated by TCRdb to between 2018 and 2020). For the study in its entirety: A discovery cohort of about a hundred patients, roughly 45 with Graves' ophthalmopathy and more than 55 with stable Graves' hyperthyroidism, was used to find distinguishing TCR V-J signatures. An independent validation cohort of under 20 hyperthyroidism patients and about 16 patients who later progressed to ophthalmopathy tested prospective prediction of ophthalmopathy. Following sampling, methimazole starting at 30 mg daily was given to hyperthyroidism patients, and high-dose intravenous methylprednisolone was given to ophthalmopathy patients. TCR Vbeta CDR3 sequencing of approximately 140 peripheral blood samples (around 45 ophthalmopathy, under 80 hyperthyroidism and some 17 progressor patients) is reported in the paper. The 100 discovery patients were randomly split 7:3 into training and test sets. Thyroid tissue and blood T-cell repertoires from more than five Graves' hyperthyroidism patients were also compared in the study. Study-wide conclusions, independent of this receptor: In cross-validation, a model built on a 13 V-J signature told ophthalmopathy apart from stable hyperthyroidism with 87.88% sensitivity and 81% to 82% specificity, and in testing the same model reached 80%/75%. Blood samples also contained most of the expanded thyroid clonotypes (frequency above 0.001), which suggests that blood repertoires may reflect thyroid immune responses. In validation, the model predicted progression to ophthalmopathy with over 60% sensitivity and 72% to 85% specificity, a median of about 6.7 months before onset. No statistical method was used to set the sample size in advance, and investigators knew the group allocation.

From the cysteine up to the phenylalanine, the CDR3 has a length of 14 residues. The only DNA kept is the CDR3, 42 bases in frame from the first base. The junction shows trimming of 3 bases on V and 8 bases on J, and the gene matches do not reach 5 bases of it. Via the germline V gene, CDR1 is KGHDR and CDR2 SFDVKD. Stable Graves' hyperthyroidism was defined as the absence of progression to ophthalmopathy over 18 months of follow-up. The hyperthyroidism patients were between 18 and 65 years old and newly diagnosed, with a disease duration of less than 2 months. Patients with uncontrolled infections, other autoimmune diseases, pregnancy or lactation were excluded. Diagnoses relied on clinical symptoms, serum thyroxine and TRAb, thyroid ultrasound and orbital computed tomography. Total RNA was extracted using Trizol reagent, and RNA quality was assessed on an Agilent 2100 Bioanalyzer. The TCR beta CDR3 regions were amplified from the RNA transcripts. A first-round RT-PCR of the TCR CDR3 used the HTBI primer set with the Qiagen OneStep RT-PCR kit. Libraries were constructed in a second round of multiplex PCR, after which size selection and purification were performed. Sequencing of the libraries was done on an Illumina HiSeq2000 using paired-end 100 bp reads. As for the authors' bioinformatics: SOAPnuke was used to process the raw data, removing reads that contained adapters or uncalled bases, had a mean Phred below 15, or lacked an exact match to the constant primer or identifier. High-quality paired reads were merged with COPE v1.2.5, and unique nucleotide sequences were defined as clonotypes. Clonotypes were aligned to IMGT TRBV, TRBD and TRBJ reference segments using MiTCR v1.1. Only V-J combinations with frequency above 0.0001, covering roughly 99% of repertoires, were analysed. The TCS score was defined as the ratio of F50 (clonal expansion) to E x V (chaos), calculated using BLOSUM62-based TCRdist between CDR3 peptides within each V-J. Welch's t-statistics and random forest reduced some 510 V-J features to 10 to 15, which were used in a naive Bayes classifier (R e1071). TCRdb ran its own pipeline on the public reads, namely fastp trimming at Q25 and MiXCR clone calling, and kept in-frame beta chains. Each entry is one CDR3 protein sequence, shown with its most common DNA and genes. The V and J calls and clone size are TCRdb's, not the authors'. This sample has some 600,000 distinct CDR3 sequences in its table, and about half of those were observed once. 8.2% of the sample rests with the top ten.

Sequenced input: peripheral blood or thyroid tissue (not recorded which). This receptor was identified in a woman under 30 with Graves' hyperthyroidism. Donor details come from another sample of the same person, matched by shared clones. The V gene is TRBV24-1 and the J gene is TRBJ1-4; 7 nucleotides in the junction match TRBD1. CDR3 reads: CATSDRTGAEKLFF. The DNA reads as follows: TGTGCCACCAGTGATCGGACAGGTGCGGAAAAACTGTTTTTT.